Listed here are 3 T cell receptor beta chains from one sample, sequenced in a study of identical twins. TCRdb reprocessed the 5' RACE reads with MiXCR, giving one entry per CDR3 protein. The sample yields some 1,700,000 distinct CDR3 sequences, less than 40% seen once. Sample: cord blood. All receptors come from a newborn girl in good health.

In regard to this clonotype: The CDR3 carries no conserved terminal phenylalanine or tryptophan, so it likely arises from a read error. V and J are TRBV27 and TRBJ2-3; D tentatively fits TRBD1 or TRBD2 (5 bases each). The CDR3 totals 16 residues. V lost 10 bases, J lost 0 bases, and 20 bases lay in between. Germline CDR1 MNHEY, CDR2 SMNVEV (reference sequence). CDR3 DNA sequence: TGTGCCACCTGGTGGTCCGGGACCCAAAGCACAGATACGCAGTATTAT. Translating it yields CATWWSGTQSTDTQYY.

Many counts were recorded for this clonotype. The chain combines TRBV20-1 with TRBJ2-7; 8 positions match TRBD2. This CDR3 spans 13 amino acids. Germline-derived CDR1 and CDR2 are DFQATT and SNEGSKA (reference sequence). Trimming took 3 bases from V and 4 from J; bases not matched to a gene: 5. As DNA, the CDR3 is TGCAGTGCTAGCGGACTAGCTAGATACGAGCAGTACTTC. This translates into CSASGLARYEQYF.

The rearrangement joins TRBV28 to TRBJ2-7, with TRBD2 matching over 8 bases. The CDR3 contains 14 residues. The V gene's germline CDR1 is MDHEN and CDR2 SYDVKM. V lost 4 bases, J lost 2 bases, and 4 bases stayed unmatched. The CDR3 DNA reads TGTGCCAGCAGTTGGGGCGGGAGGCCCTACGAGCAGTACTTC. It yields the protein CASSWGGRPYEQYF.